Listed below are T cell receptor gamma chains from one sample, sequenced in a study of gamma-delta T cells after stem cell transplantation. TCRdb re-called the RT-PCR reads through CATT. The data hold about 3,600 gamma-chain clones, with approximately 4.9% observed a single time. Input material: gamma-delta T cells. Receptors were obtained from a human donor. It is not recorded whose cells these are; they may come from a transplant donor. Both conserved end residues are part of each CDR3. Where a row states a size, it is once, few, many or the class of an expanded clone; other rows omit it.

TRGV9	TRGJP	few	CALWEVHAKELGKKIKVF	TGTGCCTTGTGGGAGGTGCACGCGAAAGAGTTGGGCAAAAAAATCAAGGTATTT
TRGV9	TRGJP	.	CALWEVLVELGKKIKVF	TGTGCCTTGTGGGAGGTTCTCGTCGAGTTGGGCAAAAAAATCAAGGTATTT
TRGV9	TRGJ1/TRGJ2	medium-sized	CALWEGVYYKKLF	TGTGCCTTGTGGGAGGGGGTTTATTATAAGAAACTCTTT
TRGV9	TRGJP	few	CALWEGRSLGKKIKVF	TGTGCCTTGTGGGAGGGCAGAAGTTTGGGCAAAAAAATCAAGGTATTT
TRGV9	TRGJ1/TRGJ2	medium-sized	CALWEVQGYKKLF	TGTGCCTTGTGGGAGGTGCAAGGTTATAAGAAACTCTTT
TRGV9	TRGJ1/TRGJ2	hyperexpanded	CALWSLENRKKKLF	TGTGCCTTGTGGTCTCTCGAGAATAGGAAGAAGAAACTCTTT
TRGV9	TRGJ1/TRGJ2	.	CALWEDYKKLF	TGTGCCTTGTGGGAGGATTATAAGAAACTCTTT
TRGV5	TRGJP2	medium-sized	CATWDVRSDWIKTF	TGTGCCACCTGGGACGTTCGTAGTGATTGGATCAAGACGTTT
TRGV9	TRGJP	.	CALWEAEELGKKIKVF	TGTGCCTTGTGGGAGGCGGAGGAGTTGGGCAAAAAAATCAAGGTATTT
TRGV9	TRGJP	few	CALWEGKTGQELGKKIKVF	TGTGCCTTGTGGGAGGGCAAAACCGGGCAAGAGTTGGGCAAAAAAATCAAGGTATTT
TRGV4	TRGJ1/TRGJ2	few	CAAWANYKKLF	TGTGCCGCCTGGGCAAATTATAAGAAACTCTTT
TRGV9	TRGJ1/TRGJ2	.	CALWESRGFKKLF	TGTGCCTTGTGGGAGTCCCGCGGGTTTAAGAAACTCTTT
TRGV8	TRGJ1/TRGJ2	medium-sized	CATWDRKKLF	TGTGCCACCTGGGATCGGAAGAAACTCTTT
TRGV9	TRGJ1/TRGJ2	.	CALWEVEARGAYYKKLF	TGCGCCTTGTGGGAGGTGGAAGCAAGAGGGGCTTATTATAAGAAACTCTTT
TRGV2	TRGJ1/TRGJ2	.	CATWDGGYMVF	TGTGCCACCTGGGACGGGGGGTATATGGTCTTT
TRGV3	TRGJ1/TRGJ2	medium-sized	CATWDRPYYKKLF	TGTGCCACCTGGGACAGGCCTTATTATAAGAAACTCTTT
TRGV9	TRGJP	.	CALWGELGKKIKVF	TGTGCCTTGTGGGGAGAGTTGGGCAAAAAAATCAAGGTATTT
TRGV2	TRGJ1/TRGJ2	medium-sized	CATWDGRYKKLF	TGTGCCACCTGGGACGGGCGGTATAAGAAACTCTTT
TRGV3	TRGJ1/TRGJ2	medium-sized	CATWVHYKKLF	TGTGCCACCTGGGTTCACTATAAGAAACTCTTT
TRGV2	TRGJ1/TRGJ2	few	CATWDGPSNYYKKLF	TGTGCCACCTGGGACGGGCCCTCGAATTATTATAAGAAACTCTTT
TRGV4	TRGJP2	.	CATWDLSDSDWIKTF	TGTGCCACCTGGGACCTCTCAGACAGTGATTGGATCAAGACGTTT
TRGV9	TRGJ1/TRGJ2	medium-sized	CALWEVGSYYKKLF	TGTGCCTTGTGGGAGGTGGGGTCTTATTATAAGAAACTCTTT
TRGV9	TRGJ1/TRGJ2	.	CALWEVLEDKKLF	TGTGCCTTGTGGGAGGTGCTTGAGGATAAGAAACTCTTT
TRGV9	TRGJP	.	CALWEVVLHQELGKKIKVF	TGTGCCTTGTGGGAGGTGGTATTGCACCAAGAGTTGGGCAAAAAAATCAAGGTATTT
TRGV8	TRGJ1/TRGJ2	.	CATWGVDYYKKLF	TGTGCCACCTGGGGTGTGGATTATTATAAGAAACTCTTT
TRGV9	TRGJP	.	CALWESPVIGKRELGKKIKVF	TGTGCCTTGTGGGAGTCCCCGGTTATAGGTAAAAGAGAGTTGGGCAAAAAAATCAAGGTATTT
TRGV9	TRGJP	medium-sized	CALWEVQQELGKKIKVF	TGTGCCTTGTGGGAGGTGCAACAAGAGTTGGGCAAAAAAATCAAGGTATTT
TRGV2	TRGJ1/TRGJ2	few	CATWDGPAYYKKLF	TGTGCCACCTGGGACGGGCCGGCTTATTATAAGAAACTCTTT
TRGV9	TRGJ1/TRGJ2	medium-sized	CALWEVRKKLF	TGTGCCTTGTGGGAGGTGCGTAAGAAACTCTTT
TRGV9	TRGJP	medium-sized	CALWEVQQELGKKIKVF	TGTGCCTTGTGGGAGGTGCAGCAAGAGTTGGGCAAAAAAATCAAGGTATTT
TRGV3	TRGJ1/TRGJ2	large	CATWDSRSYYKKLF	TGTGCCACCTGGGACAGCCGATCTTATTATAAGAAACTCTTT